This T cell receptor beta chain comes out of a study of T cell repertoires in cytomegalovirus infection. Study overall: Selected CMV epitopes included recently identified HLA-C-restricted ones as well as well-studied HLA-B-restricted ones. Public TCR beta signatures provided an indication of both CMV infection and a matching HLA type.

In TCRdb, the reads were re-called with MiXCR into one record per CDR3 protein. The repertoire holds tens of thousands of distinct CDR3 sequences, with approximately 42% as singletons. The CDR3 totals 15 residues. V was trimmed by 4 bases and J by 7 bases, leaving 16 bases between them. Per germline, CDR1 MGHRA and CDR2 YSYEKL. Comment on this clonotype: The target antigen is unknown.

The material was CD8+ T cells from cultured PBMCs, obtained from culture after CMV antigen stimulation. The receptor was derived from a human donor in good health (CMV status not recorded). Some clones in this sample may be carry-over from other donors' samples. The V and J genes are TRBV4-1 and TRBJ2-2; maybe TRBD2 (6 bases). The CDR3 spells CASSPAWGVSGELFF. CDR3 nucleotides: TGCGCCAGCAGCCCCGCTTGGGGGGTAAGCGGGGAGCTGTTTTTT.